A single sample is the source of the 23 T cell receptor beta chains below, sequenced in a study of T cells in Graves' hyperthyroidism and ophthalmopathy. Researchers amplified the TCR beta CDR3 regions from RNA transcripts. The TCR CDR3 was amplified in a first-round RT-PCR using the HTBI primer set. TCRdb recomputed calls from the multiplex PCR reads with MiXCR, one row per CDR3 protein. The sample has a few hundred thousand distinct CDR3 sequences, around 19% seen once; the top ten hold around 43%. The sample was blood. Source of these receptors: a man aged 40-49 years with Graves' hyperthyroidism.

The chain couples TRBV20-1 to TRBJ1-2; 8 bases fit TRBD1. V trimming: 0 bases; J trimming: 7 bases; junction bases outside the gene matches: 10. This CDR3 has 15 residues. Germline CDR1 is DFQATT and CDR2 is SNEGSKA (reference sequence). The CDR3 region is CSARDITTGVVGYTF. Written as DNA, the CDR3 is TGCAGTGCTAGAGACATTACGACAGGGGTGGTTGGCTACACCTTC.

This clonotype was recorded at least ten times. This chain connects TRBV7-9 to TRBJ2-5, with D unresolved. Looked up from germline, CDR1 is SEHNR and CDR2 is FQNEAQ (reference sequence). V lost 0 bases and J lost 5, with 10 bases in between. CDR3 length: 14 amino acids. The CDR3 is CASSLALTSETQYF. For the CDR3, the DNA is TGTGCCAGCAGCTTAGCGTTAACATCGGAGACCCAGTACTTC. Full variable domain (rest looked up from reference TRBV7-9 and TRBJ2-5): DTGVSQNPRHKITKRGQNVTFRCDPISEHNRLYWYRQTLGQGPEFLTYFQNEAQLEKSRLLSDRFSAERPKGSFSTLEIQRTEQGDSAMYLCASSLALTSETQYFGPGTRLLVL.

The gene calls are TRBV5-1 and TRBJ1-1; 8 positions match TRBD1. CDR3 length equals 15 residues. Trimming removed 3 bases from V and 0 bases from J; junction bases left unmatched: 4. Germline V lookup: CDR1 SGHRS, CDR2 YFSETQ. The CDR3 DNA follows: TGCGCCAGCAGCTATTCGACAGGGGTGAACACTGAAGCTTTCTTT. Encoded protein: CASSYSTGVNTEAFF.

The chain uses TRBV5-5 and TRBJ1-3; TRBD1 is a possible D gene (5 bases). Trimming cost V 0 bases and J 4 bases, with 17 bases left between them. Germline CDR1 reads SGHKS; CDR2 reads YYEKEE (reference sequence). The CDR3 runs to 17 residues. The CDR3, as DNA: TGTGCCAGCAGCTTGGTCGGGACCGCGGCGGGAGGAAACACCATATATTTT. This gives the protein CASSLVGTAAGGNTIYF.

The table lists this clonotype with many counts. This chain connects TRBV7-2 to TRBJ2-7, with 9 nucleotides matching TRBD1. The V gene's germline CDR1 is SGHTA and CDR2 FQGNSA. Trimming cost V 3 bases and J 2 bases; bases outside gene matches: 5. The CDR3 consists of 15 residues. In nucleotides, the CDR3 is TGTGCCAGCAGCTTCAGGGGGACAGGGACCTACGAGCAGTACTTC. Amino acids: CASSFRGTGTYEQYF. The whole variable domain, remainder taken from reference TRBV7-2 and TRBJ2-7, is GAGVSQSPSNKVTEKGKDVELRCDPISGHTALYWYRQSLGQGLEFLIYFQGNSAPDKSGLPSDRFSAERTGGSVSTLTIQRTQQEDSAVYLCASSFRGTGTYEQYFGPGTRLTVT.

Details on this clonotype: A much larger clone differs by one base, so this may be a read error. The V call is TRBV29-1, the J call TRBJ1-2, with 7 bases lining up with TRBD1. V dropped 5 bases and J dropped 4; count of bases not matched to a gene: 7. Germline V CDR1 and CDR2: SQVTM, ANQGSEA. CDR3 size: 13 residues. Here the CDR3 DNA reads TGCAGCGTTAAAACAGGGGTTGGCTATGGCTACACCTTC. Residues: CSVKTGVGYGYTF. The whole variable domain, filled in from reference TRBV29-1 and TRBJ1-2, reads SAVISQKPSRDICQRGTSLTIQCQVDSQVTMMFWYRQQPGQSLTLIATANQGSEATYESGFVIDKFPISRPNLTFSTLTVSNMSPEDSSIYLCSVKTGVGYGYTFGSGTRLTVV.

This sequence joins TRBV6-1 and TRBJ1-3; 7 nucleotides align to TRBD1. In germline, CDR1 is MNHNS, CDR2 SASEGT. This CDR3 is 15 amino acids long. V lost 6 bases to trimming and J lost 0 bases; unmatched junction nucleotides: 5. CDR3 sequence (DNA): TGTGCCAGCAGCGATTGGGACAGCTCTGGAAACACCATATATTTT. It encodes CASSDWDSSGNTIYF.

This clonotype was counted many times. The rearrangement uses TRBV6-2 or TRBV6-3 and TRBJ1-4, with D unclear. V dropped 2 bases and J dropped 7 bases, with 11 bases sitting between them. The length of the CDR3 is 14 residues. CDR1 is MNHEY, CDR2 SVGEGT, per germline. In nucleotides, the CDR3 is TGTGCCAGCAGTTACCAGGCAGGCCGTGAAAAACTGTTTTTT. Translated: CASSYQAGREKLFF.

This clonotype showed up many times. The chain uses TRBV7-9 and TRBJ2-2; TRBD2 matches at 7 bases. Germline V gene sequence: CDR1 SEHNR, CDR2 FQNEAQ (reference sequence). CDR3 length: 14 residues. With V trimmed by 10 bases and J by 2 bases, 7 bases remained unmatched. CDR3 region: CATGGLDNTGELFF. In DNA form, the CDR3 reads TGTGCCACAGGCGGACTAGATAACACCGGGGAGCTGTTTTTT.

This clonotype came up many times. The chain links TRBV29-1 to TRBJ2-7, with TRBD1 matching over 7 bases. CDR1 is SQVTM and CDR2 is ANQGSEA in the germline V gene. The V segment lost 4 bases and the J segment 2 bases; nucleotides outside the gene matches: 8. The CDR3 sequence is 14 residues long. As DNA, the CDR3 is TGCAGCGTTGCGAAAAGGACAGGAACCTACGAGCAGTACTTC. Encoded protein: CSVAKRTGTYEQYF.

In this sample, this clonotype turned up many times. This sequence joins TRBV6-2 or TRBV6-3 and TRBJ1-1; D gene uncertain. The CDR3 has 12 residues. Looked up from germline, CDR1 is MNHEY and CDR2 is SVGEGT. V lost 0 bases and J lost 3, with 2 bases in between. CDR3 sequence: CASSYSHTEAFF. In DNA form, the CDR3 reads TGTGCCAGCAGTTACTCTCACACTGAAGCTTTCTTT.

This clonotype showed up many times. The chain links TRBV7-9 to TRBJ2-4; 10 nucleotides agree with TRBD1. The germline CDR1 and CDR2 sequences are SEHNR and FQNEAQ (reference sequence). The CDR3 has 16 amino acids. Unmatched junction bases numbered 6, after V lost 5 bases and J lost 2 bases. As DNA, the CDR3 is TGTGCCAGCAGCCCGTGGACAGGGGGGTCCAAAAACATTCAGTACTTC. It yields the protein CASSPWTGGSKNIQYF.

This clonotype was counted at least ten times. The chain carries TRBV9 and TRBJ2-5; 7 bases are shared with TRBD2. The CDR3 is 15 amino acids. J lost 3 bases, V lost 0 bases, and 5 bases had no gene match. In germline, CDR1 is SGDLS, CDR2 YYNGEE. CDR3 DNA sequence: TGTGCCAGCAGCGTAGAGGGGAGGGCCGAAGAGACCCAGTACTTC. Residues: CASSVEGRAEETQYF.

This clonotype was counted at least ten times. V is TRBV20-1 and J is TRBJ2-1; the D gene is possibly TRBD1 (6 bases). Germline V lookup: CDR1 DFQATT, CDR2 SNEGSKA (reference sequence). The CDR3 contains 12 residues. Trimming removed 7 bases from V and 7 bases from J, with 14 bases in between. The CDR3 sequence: CSGRTDRNEQFF. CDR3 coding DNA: TGCAGTGGCAGGACAGATCGGAATGAGCAGTTCTTC.

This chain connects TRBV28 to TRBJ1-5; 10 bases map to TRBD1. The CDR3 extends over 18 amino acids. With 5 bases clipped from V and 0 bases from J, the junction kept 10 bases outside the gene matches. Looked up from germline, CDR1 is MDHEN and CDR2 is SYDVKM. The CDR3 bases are TGTGCCAGCAGTCACTCCCCCGGACAGGGGGTTAGCAATCAGCCCCAGCATTTT. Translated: CASSHSPGQGVSNQPQHF.

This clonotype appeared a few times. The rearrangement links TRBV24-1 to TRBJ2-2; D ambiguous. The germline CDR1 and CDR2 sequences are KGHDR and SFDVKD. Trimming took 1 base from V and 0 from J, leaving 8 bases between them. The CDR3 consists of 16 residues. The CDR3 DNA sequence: TGTGCCACCAGTGATTTTGGAACCGCGAACACCGGGGAGCTGTTTTTT. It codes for CATSDFGTANTGELFF.

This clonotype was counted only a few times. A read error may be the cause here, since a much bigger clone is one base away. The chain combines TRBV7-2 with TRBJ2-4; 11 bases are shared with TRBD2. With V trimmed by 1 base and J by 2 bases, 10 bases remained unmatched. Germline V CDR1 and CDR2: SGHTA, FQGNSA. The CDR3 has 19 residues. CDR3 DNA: TGTGCCAGCAGCTTAGGGCCTAGCGGGGGGACCGGACCCAAAAACATTCAGTACTTC. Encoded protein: CASSLGPSGGTGPKNIQYF.

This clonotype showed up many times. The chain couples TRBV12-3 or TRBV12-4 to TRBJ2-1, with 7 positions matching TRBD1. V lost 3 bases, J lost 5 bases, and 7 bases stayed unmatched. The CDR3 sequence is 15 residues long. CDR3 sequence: CASSFRGTGDNEQFF. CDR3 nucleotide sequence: TGTGCCAGCAGTTTTCGGGGTACAGGGGACAATGAGCAGTTCTTC.

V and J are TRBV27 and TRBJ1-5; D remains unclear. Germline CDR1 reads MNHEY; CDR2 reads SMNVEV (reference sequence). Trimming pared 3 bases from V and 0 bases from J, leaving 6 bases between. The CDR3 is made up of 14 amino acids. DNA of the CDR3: TGTGCCAGCAGTTTTCGGGATAGCAATCAGCCCCAGCATTTT. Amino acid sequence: CASSFRDSNQPQHF.

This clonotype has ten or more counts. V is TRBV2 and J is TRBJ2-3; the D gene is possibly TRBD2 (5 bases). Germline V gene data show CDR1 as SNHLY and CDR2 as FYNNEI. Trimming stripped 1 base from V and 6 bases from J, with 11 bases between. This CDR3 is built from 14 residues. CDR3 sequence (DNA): TGTGCCAGCAGTGAAGTACTAGGCGGGGATACGCAGTATTTT. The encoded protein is CASSEVLGGDTQYF.

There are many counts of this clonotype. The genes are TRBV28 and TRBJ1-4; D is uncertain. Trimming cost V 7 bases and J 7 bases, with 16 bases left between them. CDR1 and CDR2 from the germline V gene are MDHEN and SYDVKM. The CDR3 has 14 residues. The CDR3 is CASTAGPAFEKLFF. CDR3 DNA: TGTGCCAGCACCGCCGGGCCGGCTTTTGAAAAACTGTTTTTT.

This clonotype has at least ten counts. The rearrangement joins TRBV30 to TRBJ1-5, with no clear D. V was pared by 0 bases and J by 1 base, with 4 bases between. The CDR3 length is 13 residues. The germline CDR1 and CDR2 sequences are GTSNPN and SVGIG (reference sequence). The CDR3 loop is CAWSVESNQPQHF. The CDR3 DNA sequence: TGTGCCTGGAGTGTGGAAAGCAATCAGCCCCAGCATTTT.

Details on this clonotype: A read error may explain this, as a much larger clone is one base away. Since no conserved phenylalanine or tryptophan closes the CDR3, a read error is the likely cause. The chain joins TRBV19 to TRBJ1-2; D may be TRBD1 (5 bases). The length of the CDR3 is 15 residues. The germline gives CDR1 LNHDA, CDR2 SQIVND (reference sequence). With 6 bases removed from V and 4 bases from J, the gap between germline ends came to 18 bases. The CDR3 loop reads CASSLQEGLGYGYTS. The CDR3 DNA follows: TGTGCCAGTAGCCTCCAGGAGGGGCTAGGCTATGGCTACACCTCC.